This TCR beta chain was sequenced during a study of shared clonotypes between healthy human individuals. General study results and limits: Rarefaction exposed incomplete sorted-subset sequencing despite large depth. The authors expected sequencing depth to affect clonotype sharing among donors.

On this clone: Its antigen remains unidentified.

Using immunoSEQ multiplex PCR, the repertoire was profiled, and TCRdb retains in-frame clones only, with some absent. The sample has 2 million to 2.5 million clones, more than 80% seen once; the top ten hold 0.39%. CD45RA-negative memory and CD45RA+ naive subsets were split from the CD4+ cells. J gave up 10 bases and V 4 bases, and 3 bases lay outside the gene matches. Per germline, CDR1 MDHEN and CDR2 SYDVKM. The CDR3 runs 11 residues. The sequencing sample was made of naive CD4+ T cells from PBMCs. Subset defined: CD45RA+ positively selected. The chain recombines TRBV28 with TRBJ2-5; 7 positions match TRBD2. This receptor was obtained from a man between 18 and 29 years old in good health. Some clones in this sample may be carry-over from other donors' samples. CDR3 coding DNA: TGTGCCAGCAGTTCGACTAGCTACCAGTACTTC. Amino acid sequence: CASSSTSYQYF.